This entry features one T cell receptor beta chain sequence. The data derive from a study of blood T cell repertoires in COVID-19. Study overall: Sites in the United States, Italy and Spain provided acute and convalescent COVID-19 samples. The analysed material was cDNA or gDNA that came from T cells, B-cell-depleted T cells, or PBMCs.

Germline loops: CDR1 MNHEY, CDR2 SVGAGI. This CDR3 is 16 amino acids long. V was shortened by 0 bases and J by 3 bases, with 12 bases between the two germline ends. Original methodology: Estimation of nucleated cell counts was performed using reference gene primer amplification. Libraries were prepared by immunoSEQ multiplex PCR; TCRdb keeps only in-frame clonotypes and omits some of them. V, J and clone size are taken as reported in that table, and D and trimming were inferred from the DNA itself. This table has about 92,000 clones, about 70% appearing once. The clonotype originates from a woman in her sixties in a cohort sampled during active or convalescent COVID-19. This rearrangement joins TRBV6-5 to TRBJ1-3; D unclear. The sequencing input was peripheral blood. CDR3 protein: CASSYSRADLGNTIYF. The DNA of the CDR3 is TGTGCCAGCAGTTACTCGAGGGCCGACCTTGGAAACACCATATATTTT.